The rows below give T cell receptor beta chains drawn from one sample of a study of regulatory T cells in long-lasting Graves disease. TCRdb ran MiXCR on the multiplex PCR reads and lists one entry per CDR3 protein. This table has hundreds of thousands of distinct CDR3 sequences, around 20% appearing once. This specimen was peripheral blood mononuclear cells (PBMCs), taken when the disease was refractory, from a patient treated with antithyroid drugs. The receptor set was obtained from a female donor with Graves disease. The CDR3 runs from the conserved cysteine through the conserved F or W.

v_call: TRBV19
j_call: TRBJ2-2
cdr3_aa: CASGRTSATGELFF

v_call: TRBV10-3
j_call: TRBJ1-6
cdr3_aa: CAISEMANSPLHF

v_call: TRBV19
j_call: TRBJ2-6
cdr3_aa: CASTFRGGASGANVLTF

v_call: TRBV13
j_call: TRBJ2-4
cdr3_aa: CASSPPAGTSGREFF

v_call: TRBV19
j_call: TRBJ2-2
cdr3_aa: CASSSRGTNTGELFF

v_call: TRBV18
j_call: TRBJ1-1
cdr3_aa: CASSPHPQGVLNTEAFF

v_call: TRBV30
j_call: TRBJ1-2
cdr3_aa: CACWTPANYGYTF

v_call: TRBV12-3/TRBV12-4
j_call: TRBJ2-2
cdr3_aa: CAGSLTGDTGELFF

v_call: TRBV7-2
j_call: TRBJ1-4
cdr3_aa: CASSQRPGPSNEKLFF

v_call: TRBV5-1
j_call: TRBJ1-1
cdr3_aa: CASSLGDSFLSFTEAFF

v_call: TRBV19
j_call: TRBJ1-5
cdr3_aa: CASSPGLLSNQPQHF

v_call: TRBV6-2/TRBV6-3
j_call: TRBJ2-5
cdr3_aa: CASSRQVRQETQYF

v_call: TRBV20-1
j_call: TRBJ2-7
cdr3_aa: CSAGPRVPYEQYF

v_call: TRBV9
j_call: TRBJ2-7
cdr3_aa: CASSTQPSYEQYF

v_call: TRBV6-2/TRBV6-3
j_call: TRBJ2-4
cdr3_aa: CASSSAGLAKNIQYF

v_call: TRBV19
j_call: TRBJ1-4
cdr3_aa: CASSMRATNEKLFF

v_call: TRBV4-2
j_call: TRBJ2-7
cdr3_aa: CASSQENSGIYEQYF

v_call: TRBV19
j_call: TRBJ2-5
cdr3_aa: CASRLIGGETQYF

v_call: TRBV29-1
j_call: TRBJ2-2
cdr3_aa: CSATGTPNTGELFF

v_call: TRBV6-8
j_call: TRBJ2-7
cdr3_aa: CASSKPGQGYEQYF

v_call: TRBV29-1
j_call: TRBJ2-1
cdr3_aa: CSVGGTSAYNEQFF

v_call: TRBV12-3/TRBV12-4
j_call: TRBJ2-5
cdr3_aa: CASSLADRGLQETQYF

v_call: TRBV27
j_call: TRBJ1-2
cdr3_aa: CASSLGRGNGYTF